This is a list of T cell receptor beta chains from one sample in a study of cytomegalovirus exposure and HLA in healthy donors. This table comes from immunoSEQ multiplex PCR, and its TCRdb copy is limited to in-frame clones, with some not included. The sample includes around 49,000 clones, around 94% seen only once; the top ten take about 1.5%. The sequencing sample was made of PBMCs. Receptors were obtained from a man between 18 and 35 years old in good health and CMV-seronegative. CDR3s include the opening cysteine and the closing phenylalanine or tryptophan. D genes are given only for firm matches. Expanded clones get a size class; other rows say once, few or many, or leave the size out.

v_call	j_call	d_call	clone_size	cdr3_nt	cdr3_aa
TRBV5-1	TRBJ1-1	TRBD1	-	TGCGCCAGCAGGAGGGGTGACAGGGTAAACACTGAAGCTTTCTTT	CASRRGDRVNTEAFF
TRBV5-4	TRBJ2-7	-	few	TGTGCCAGCAGCTCGCTCCGACAGCGTGAGCAGTACTTC	CASSSLRQREQYF
TRBV21-1	TRBJ1-5	-	-	TGTGCCAGCAGTTACAGGGTGGTCCTCGGTCAGCCCCAGCATTTT	CASSYRVVLGQPQHF
TRBV28	TRBJ2-1	TRBD2	-	TGTGCCAGCCACCCCCAGGCGGGAGTTTTTTACAATGAGCAGTTCTTC	CASHPQAGVFYNEQFF
TRBV5-6	TRBJ2-7	TRBD2	-	TGTGCCAGCAGCTTCCTAGGGACTAGCGGAGCCCACGAGCAGTACTTC	CASSFLGTSGAHEQYF
TRBV28	TRBJ2-7	TRBD1	-	TGTGCCAGCAGTTCACCGGGACAGAAATACGAGCAGTACTTC	CASSSPGQKYEQYF
TRBV23-1	TRBJ2-7	-	-	TGCGCCAGCAGTCAAGCAGGCTACGAGCAGTACTTC	CASSQAGYEQYF
TRBV12-5	TRBJ2-1	TRBD1	-	TGTGCTAGTGGTTTGGGGACAGGCCCTAATGAGCAGTTCTTC	CASGLGTGPNEQFF
TRBV5-4	TRBJ2-1	-	few	TGTGCCAGCAGCACTCGCCGAGGGGGGGGTGAGCAGTTCTTC	CASSTRRGGGEQFF
TRBV10-3	TRBJ2-7	TRBD1	-	TGTGCCATCAGCCGCTGGGGACAGGTAAACTCCTACGAGCAGTACTTC	CAISRWGQVNSYEQYF
TRBV2	TRBJ2-1	-	-	TGTGCCAGCAGTCCCCCGGGGACGGGAGCCTACAATGAGCAGTTCTTC	CASSPPGTGAYNEQFF
TRBV5-1	TRBJ1-2	TRBD1	-	TGCGCCAGCAGCTCGATACAGGGGGCGCGAGATGGCTACACCTTC	CASSSIQGARDGYTF
TRBV7-2	TRBJ2-2	-	-	TGTGCCAGCAGCTTTCTAGCAGGGGGGTCCCTAATCACCGGGGAGCTGTTTTTT	CASSFLAGGSLITGELFF
TRBV9	TRBJ1-4	-	-	TGTGCCAGCAGCGTAGAGTCCGCGTTAAATGAAAAACTGTTTTTT	CASSVESALNEKLFF
TRBV6-4	TRBJ1-1	TRBD1	few	TGTGCCAGCAGCTATGACAGGGGCACTGAAGCTTTCTTT	CASSYDRGTEAFF
TRBV6-1	TRBJ2-4	-	-	TGTGCCAGCAGGTACCTCCGGGCCAAAAACATTCAGTACTTC	CASRYLRAKNIQYF
TRBV4-2	TRBJ2-1	TRBD2	-	TGTGCCAGCAGCCAATTAGGCAGTAGCGGGAGTTACCAATCCTACAATGAGCAGTTCTTC	CASSQLGSSGSYQSYNEQFF
TRBV27	TRBJ1-5	-	-	TGTGCCAGCAGCCTCAGTCTGAGCAATCAGCCCCAGCATTTT	CASSLSLSNQPQHF
TRBV9	TRBJ2-3	-	-	TGTGCCAGCGGGGACTCTCTAGCGCAGATCGGAACAGATACGCAGTATTTT	CASGDSLAQIGTDTQYF
TRBV5-1	TRBJ2-5	TRBD2	-	TGCGCCAGCAGCTTGGCTATAGCGGGTCTCCAAGAGACCCAGTACTTC	CASSLAIAGLQETQYF
TRBV9	TRBJ2-1	-	-	TGTGCCAGCAGCGCCCAGGACAATGAGCAGTTCTTC	CASSAQDNEQFF